This TCR beta chain was recorded in a study of somatic mutations in cytotoxic T cells in rheumatoid arthritis (dated 2017 in TCRdb). Context from the whole study: Peripheral blood (about 32 ml EDTA) was collected from patients immediately after diagnosis and before any treatment began. Patients and controls did not essentially differ in median age, which was nearly identical between the groups. Whether expanded CD8+ T-cell clones in untreated, newly diagnosed rheumatoid arthritis carry somatic mutations was the study question, and clonality was characterized with TCRB deep sequencing. Sorted V beta1+ cells also underwent TCRB sequencing, and some V beta antibody-stained T-cell populations were flow-sorted at nearly 100% purity on a FACSAria II or Sony SH800. For 65 to 80 rheumatoid arthritis patients and 20 healthy controls, TCRB deep sequencing was carried out. Broader findings and caveats from the paper: Several identical CD8+ TCRB sequences were found in both blood and synovial fluid, and in 8 of 65 patients the largest CD8+ clone exceeded 20% of CD8+ cells. CD8+ T-cell clonality in rheumatoid arthritis patients was not significantly different from that in age-matched healthy controls. The antigen targets of the expanded CD8+ clones were unknown, and absence from virus-specific databases did not rule out viral specificity. Healthy controls showed no age-related increase in CD8+ clonality, whereas patients did (Spearman r ~ 0.49). The slight TRBV07 underrepresentation in patients was not adjusted for multiple comparisons.

The immunoSEQ assay was applied to genomic DNA for TCRB CDR3 sequencing. The authors' analysis ran thus. When patient CD8+ clones exceeding 1% were checked against published virus-specific TCRB sequences, only a few matched. Only productive TCRB rearrangements were included in the analyses. Defining a clone by its unique TCRB CDR3 sequence, the study calculated clonality as a productive clonality index derived from Shannon entropy. Repertoire overlap between two samples was calculated from the template counts of each clone relative to total templates per sample. A correlation with a Spearman r of 0.55 to 0.65 was found between V-gene usage by flow cytometry and V-gene usage by TCRB sequencing. Held by TCRdb, this immuneACCESS table contains in-frame sequences only and omits some clones. Under half of the omission traces to an unresolved V gene where checked; the cause of the rest is unknown. V, J and clone size are taken as reported in that table, and D and trimming were inferred from the DNA itself. This sample lists under 20,000 clones; approximately 75% were detected once. The ten largest clones capture roughly 13% of the sample.

On an AutoMACS, CD4+ and CD8+ cells were isolated via positive magnetic bead selection, and their purity was verified by flow cytometry. A TCR V beta antibody panel was used in flow cytometry to screen first for clonal expansions, which were then characterized by TCRB deep sequencing of sorted CD8+ fractions. Ficoll-Paque PLUS density gradient separation was used to isolate peripheral blood mononuclear cells. DNA was extracted from CD4-enriched, CD8-enriched or PBMC samples with Nucleospin Tissue or Tissue XS kits and quantified with a Qubit 2.0 fluorometer. This clone was found once. Its antigen is not yet known. No much larger clonotype is one base removed from it; base qualities were not supplied. Germline trimming: 1 base from V, 10 bases from J; junction bases outside gene matches: 10. Taken from the germline V gene (reference sequence), the CDR1 and CDR2 loops are PRHDT and FYEKMQ. Including the terminal cysteine and phenylalanine, the CDR3 comprises 16 residues. Kept here is only the CDR3 DNA, which spans 48 bases and is read in frame from base 1.

Sequenced material: CD8+ T cells sorted from blood. The receptor chain draws on TRBV13 and TRBJ2-1; TRBD2 aligns with 10 central bases. The sequence came from an adult with rheumatoid arthritis. The bases are TGTGCCAGCAGCTTAGATGGGCTAGCGGGAGTTTGGGAGCAGTTCTTC. This encodes CASSLDGLAGVWEQFF.